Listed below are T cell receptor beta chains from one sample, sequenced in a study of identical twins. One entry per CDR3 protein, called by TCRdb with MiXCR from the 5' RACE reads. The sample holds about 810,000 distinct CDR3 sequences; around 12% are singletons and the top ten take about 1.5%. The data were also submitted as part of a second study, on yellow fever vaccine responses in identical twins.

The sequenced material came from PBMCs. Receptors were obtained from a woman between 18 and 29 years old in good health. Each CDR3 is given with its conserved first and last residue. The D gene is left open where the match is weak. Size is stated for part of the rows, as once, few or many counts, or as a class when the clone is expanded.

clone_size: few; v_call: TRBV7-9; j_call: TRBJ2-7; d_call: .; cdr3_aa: CASSLEARGQYF; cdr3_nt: TGTGCCAGCAGCTTAGAGGCCAGGGGGCAGTACTTC
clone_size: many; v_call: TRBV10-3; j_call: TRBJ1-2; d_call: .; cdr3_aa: CAISGPRGDYTF; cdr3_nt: TGTGCCATCAGTGGCCCCAGGGGTGACTACACCTTC
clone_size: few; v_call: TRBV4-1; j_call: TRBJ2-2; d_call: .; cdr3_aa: CASSQDRWGENTGELFF; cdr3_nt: TGCGCCAGCAGCCAAGACCGGTGGGGGGAGAACACCGGGGAGCTGTTTTTT
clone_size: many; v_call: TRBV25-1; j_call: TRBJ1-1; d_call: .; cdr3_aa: CASRGGVTMNTEAFF; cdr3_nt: TGTGCCAGCAGGGGGGGTGTGACCATGAACACTGAAGCTTTCTTT
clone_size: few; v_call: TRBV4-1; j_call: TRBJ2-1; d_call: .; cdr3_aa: CASSQAVDPYYNEQFF; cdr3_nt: TGCGCCAGCAGCCAAGCTGTTGACCCCTACTACAATGAGCAGTTCTTC
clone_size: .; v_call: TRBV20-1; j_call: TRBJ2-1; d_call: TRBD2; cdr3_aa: CSARDLTTGGAGGEQFF; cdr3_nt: TGCAGTGCTAGAGATCTAACGACGGGGGGGGCCGGGGGTGAGCAGTTCTTC
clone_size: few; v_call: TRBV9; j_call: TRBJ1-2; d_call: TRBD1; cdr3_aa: CASALGQGASPNYGYTF; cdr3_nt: TGTGCCAGCGCCCTCGGCCAGGGGGCTTCCCCTAACTATGGCTACACCTTC
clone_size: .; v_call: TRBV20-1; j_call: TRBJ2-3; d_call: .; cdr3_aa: CSARDYGQTRLGTDTQYF; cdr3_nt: TGCAGTGCTAGAGATTACGGGCAAACCCGACTCGGCACAGATACGCAGTATTTT
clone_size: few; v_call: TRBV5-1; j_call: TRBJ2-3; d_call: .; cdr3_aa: CASSLVGLGSTDTQYF; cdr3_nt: TGCGCCAGCAGCTTGGTGGGATTAGGTTCCACAGATACGCAGTATTTT
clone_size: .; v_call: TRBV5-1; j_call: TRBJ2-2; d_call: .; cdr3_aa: CASSPDGTANTGELFF; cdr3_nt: TGCGCCAGCAGCCCGGACGGAACCGCGAACACCGGGGAGCTGTTTTTT
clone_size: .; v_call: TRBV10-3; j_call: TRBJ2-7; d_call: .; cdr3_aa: CAISESQGRRPYEQYF; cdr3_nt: TGTGCCATCAGTGAGTCTCAAGGGAGGAGGCCCTACGAGCAGTACTTC
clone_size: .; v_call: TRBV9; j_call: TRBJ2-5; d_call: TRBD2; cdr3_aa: CASSAHRLAPLRTQYF; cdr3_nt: TGTGCCAGCAGCGCCCACCGACTAGCGCCTCTTCGGACCCAGTACTTC
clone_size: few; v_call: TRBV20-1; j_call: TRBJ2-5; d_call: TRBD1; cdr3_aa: CSARDPGQYQETQYF; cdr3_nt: TGCAGTGCTAGAGACCCGGGACAGTACCAAGAGACCCAGTACTTC
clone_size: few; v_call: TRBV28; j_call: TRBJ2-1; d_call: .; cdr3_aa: CASSSIEGGQQFF; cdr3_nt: TGTGCCAGCAGTTCCATCGAGGGGGGGCAGCAGTTCTTC
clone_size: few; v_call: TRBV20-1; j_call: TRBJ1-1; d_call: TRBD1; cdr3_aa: CSAFGQAPVAEAFF; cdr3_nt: TGCAGTGCTTTTGGACAGGCCCCTGTCGCTGAAGCTTTCTTT
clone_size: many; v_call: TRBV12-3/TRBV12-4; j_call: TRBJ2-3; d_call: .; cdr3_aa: CASSHRGDTQYF; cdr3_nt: TGTGCCAGCAGTCACCGGGGGGATACGCAGTATTTT
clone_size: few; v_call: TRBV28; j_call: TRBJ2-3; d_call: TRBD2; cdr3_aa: CASRRRLAGVKDTQYF; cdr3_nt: TGTGCCAGCAGGCGCAGACTAGCGGGAGTGAAAGATACGCAGTATTTT
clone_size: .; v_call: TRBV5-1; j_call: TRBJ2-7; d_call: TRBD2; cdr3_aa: CASSPPRLAGGDEQYF; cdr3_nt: TGCGCCAGCAGCCCCCCCCGACTAGCGGGAGGAGACGAGCAGTACTTC
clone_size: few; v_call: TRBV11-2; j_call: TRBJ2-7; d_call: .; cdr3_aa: CASSLEWGESYEQYF; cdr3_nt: TGTGCCAGCAGCTTAGAATGGGGGGAATCTTACGAGCAGTACTTC
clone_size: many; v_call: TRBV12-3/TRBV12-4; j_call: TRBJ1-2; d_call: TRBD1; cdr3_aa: CASSSQGSYTF; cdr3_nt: TGTGCCAGCAGTTCACAGGGGAGCTACACCTTC
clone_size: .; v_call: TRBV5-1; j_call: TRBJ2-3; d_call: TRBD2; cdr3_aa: CASSLGSLAELTDTQYF; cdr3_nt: TGCGCCAGCAGCTTGGGGTCACTAGCGGAGCTCACAGATACGCAGTATTTT
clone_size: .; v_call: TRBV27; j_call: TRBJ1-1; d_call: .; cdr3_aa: CASSPHGQPNTEAFF; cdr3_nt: TGTGCCAGCAGTCCTCATGGACAACCGAACACTGAAGCTTTCTTT
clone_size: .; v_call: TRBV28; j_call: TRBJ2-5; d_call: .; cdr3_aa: CASSPRQAKIQETQYF; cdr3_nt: TGTGCCAGCAGCCCCAGACAGGCTAAGATACAAGAGACCCAGTACTTC
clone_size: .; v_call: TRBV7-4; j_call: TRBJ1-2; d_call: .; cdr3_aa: CASSLGPGLGDYGYTF; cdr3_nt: TGTGCCAGCAGCTTAGGCCCGGGACTGGGAGACTATGGCTACACCTTC
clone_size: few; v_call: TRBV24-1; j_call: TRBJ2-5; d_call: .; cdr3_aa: CATSGHSHQETQYF; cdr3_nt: TGTGCCACCAGTGGCCACTCACACCAAGAGACCCAGTACTTC
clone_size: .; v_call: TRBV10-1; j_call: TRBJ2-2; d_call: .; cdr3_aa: CASSVWAGELFF; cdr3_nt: TGCGCCAGCAGTGTGTGGGCCGGGGAGCTGTTTTTT
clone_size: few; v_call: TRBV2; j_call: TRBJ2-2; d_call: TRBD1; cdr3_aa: CASSERDRLGAGELFF; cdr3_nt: TGTGCCAGCAGCGAAAGGGACAGGCTGGGCGCCGGGGAGCTGTTTTTT
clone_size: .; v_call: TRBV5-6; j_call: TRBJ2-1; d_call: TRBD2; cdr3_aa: CASRLGLAGGSETF; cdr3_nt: TGTGCCAGCCGCCTAGGACTAGCGGGGGGCTCTGAGACCTTC
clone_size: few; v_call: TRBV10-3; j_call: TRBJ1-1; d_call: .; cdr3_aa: CAISVSGGYTEAFF; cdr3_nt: TGTGCCATCAGTGTATCGGGAGGGTACACTGAAGCTTTCTTT
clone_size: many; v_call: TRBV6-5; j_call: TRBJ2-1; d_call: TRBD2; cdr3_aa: CASSYSGTSGRHEQFF; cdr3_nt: TGTGCCAGCAGTTACTCAGGGACTAGCGGGAGGCATGAGCAGTTCTTC
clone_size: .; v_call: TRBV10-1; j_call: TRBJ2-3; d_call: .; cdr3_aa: CASSEAARGPTDTQYF; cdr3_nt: TGCGCCAGCAGTGAGGCGGCCCGGGGGCCTACAGATACGCAGTATTTT
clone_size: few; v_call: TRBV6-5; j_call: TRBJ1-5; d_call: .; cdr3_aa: CASSYKGTQHF; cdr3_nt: TGTGCCAGCAGTTACAAGGGTACCCAGCATTTT
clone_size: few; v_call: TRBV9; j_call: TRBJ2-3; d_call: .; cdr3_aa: CASSVGGASVDTQYF; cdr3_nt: TGTGCCAGCAGCGTAGGGGGGGCGTCTGTTGATACGCAGTATTTT
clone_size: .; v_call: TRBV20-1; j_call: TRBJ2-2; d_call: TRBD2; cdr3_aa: CSATSGLAANTGELFF; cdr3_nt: TGCAGTGCTACCTCGGGACTAGCGGCCAACACCGGGGAGCTGTTTTTT
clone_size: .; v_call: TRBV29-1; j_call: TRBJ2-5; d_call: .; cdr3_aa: CSVEPTRGGPKETQYF; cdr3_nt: TGCAGCGTTGAACCAACGAGGGGGGGGCCAAAGGAGACCCAGTACTTC
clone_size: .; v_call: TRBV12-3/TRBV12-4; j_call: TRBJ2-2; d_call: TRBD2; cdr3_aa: CASSFPSGAGVPGELFF; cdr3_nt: TGTGCCAGCAGCTTTCCTAGCGGGGCGGGGGTCCCCGGGGAGCTGTTTTTT
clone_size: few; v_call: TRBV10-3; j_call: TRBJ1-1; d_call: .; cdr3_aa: CAHAGVSTEAFF; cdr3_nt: TGTGCCCACGCGGGGGTTAGCACTGAAGCTTTCTTT
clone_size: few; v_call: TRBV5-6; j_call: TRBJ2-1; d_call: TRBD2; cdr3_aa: CASSLGGSGGYNEQFF; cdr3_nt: TGTGCCAGCAGCTTGGGAGGTAGCGGGGGCTACAATGAGCAGTTCTTC
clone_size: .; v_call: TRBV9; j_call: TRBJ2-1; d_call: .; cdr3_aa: CASSVFLDAEQFF; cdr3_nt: TGTGCCAGCAGCGTTTTCTTGGACGCTGAGCAGTTCTTC
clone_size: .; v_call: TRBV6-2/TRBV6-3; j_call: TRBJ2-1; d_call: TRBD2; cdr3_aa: CAGSWGLAGGLSYNEQFF; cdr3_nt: TGTGCCGGCAGTTGGGGGCTAGCGGGAGGGCTTTCCTACAATGAGCAGTTCTTC
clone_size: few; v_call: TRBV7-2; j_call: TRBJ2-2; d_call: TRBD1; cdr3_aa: CASSFFKTGYPGELFF; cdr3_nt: TGTGCCAGCAGCTTTTTTAAGACAGGGTATCCCGGGGAGCTGTTTTTT
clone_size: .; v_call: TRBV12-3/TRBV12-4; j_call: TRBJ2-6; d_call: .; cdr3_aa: CASSLAAGYHHSGANVLTF; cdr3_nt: TGTGCCAGCAGTTTGGCGGCGGGATATCACCACTCTGGGGCCAACGTCCTGACTTTC
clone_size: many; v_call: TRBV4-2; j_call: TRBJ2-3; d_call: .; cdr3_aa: CASSQKDHTDTQYF; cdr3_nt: TGTGCCAGCAGCCAAAAGGACCACACAGATACGCAGTATTTT
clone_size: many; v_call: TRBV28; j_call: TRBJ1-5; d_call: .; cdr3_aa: CASSWNSNQPQHF; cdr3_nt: TGTGCCAGCAGTTGGAACAGCAATCAGCCCCAGCATTTT
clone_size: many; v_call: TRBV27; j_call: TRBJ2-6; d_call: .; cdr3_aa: CASAGANVLTF; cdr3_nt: TGTGCCAGCGCTGGGGCCAACGTCCTGACTTTC
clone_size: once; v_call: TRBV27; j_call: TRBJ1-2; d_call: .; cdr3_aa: CASKSGVTNYGYTF; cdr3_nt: TGTGCCAGCAAATCAGGGGTAACAAACTATGGCTACACCTTC
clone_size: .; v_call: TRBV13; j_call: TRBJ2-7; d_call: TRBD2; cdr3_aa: CATLRTSGSYEQYF; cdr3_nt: TGTGCCACTCTTCGGACTAGCGGGTCCTACGAGCAGTACTTC
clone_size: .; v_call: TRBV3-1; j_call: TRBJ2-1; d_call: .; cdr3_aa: CASSPGQFGGSYNEQFF; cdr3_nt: TGTGCCAGCAGCCCAGGACAGTTCGGGGGCTCCTACAATGAGCAGTTCTTC
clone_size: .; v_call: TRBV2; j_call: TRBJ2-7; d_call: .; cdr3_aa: CASSIQAPRTYEQYF; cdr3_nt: TGTGCCAGCAGTATACAGGCGCCCCGGACCTACGAGCAGTACTTC
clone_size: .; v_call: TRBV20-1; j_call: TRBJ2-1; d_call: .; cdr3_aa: CSARVGKNNEQFF; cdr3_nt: TGCAGTGCTAGGGTCGGGAAGAACAATGAGCAGTTCTTC
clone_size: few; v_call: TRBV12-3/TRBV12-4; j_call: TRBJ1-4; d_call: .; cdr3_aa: CASSLMASGNEKLFF; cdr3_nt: TGTGCCAGCAGTTTGATGGCGTCAGGGAATGAAAAACTGTTTTTT
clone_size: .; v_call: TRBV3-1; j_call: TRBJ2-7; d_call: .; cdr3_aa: CASSQGQVEQYF; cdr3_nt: TGTGCCAGCAGCCAAGGACAAGTCGAGCAGTACTTC
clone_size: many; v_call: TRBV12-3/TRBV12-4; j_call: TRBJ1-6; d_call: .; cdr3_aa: CASSKNGSPLHF; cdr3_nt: TGTGCCAGCAGCAAAAACGGGTCACCCCTCCACTTT
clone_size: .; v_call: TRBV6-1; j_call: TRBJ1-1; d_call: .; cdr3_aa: CASRPSFGPNTEAFF; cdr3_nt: TGTGCCAGCAGACCCAGCTTTGGGCCCAACACTGAAGCTTTCTTT
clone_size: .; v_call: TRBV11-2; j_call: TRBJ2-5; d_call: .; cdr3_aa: CASSTRNQMETQYF; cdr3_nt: TGTGCCAGCAGCACCCGGAACCAAATGGAGACCCAGTACTTC
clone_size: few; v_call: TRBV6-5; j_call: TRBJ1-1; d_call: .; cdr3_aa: CATLGGGTEAFF; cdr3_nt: TGTGCCACCTTAGGGGGGGGAACTGAAGCTTTCTTT
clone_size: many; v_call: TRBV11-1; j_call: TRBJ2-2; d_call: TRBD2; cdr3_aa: CASTPRLAGEAGTGELFF; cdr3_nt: TGTGCCAGCACTCCTAGACTAGCGGGAGAAGCCGGGACCGGGGAGCTGTTTTTT
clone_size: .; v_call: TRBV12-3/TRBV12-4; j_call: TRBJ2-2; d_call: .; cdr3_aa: CASSDDTGELFF; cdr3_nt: TGTGCCAGCAGTGACGACACCGGGGAGCTGTTTTTT
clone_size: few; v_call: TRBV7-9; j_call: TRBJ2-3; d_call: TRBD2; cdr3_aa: CASSLWGLAGADTQYF; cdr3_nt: TGTGCCAGCAGCTTATGGGGACTAGCGGGAGCGGATACGCAGTATTTT